This note documents a single T cell receptor beta chain sequence. Following RNA extraction, reverse transcription yielded cDNA that acted as the sequencing template. TCRdb's table, derived via immunoSEQ multiplex PCR, lists solely in-frame clones and lacks some. The table has over 100,000 clones, about 50% seen once. Treatment described: oral pan-JAK inhibitor, 5-10 mg twice daily. The sample comes from a study of CD8+ T cells in alopecia areata. Overall study: The drug, tofacitinib, lasted 6 to 18 months, followed by 6 months off drug.

CDR1 and CDR2 (germline): SQVTM, ANQGSEA. The length of the CDR3 is 12 residues. V was cut by 4 bases and J by 8 bases, with 11 bases left in between. Sample: CD4+ T cells sorted from blood, taken at week 4, from a patient treated with tofacitinib. The chain employs TRBV29-1 and TRBJ1-4; possible D gene TRBD1, 5 bases. This TCR derives from a human donor with alopecia areata. This chain's CDR3 is CSVVTEGEKLFF. The CDR3 DNA sequence: TGCAGCGTTGTGACAGAAGGGGAAAAACTGTTTTTT. The full variable domain, in which reference TRBV29-1 and TRBJ1-4 provide the parts outside the CDR3, is SAVISQKPSRDICQRGTSLTIQCQVDSQVTMMFWYRQQPGQSLTLIATANQGSEATYESGFVIDKFPISRPNLTFSTLTVSNMSPEDSSIYLCSVVTEGEKLFFGSGTQLSVL.